One and the same sample provided the 27 T cell receptor beta chains below, sequenced in a study of cytomegalovirus exposure and HLA in healthy donors. TCRdb's table, derived via immunoSEQ multiplex PCR, lists solely in-frame clones and lacks some. This repertoire shows roughly 300,000 clones, approximately 86% found once; its top ten account for approximately 1.1%. What was sequenced was PBMCs. Source of these receptors: a woman between 25 and 40 years old in good health and CMV-seropositive.

The rearrangement joins TRBV29-1 to TRBJ1-1; perhaps TRBD1 as D (5 bases). The CDR3 runs to 12 residues. Germline V lookup: CDR1 SQVTM, CDR2 ANQGSEA. Trimming stripped 6 bases from V and 1 base from J, with 9 bases between. The CDR3 DNA reads TGCAGCGTGCTGACAGAGAACACTGAAGCTTTCTTT. Translating gives CSVLTENTEAFF.

This chain uses TRBV7-8 with TRBJ1-1, with D unresolved. CDR1 SGHVS and CDR2 FQNEAQ come from the germline V gene. CDR3 length equals 13 residues. V was trimmed by 1 base and J by 14 bases, leaving 17 bases between them. CDR3: CASSLDGSGNGFF. The CDR3 DNA reads as TGTGCCAGCAGCTTAGATGGGTCGGGAAACGGGTTCTTT.

The V gene is TRBV27, the J gene TRBJ1-2; 7 bases align to TRBD1. CDR1 and CDR2 (germline): MNHEY, SMNVEV (reference sequence). Trimming removed 5 bases from V and 4 bases from J; junction bases left unmatched: 10. This CDR3 spans 15 amino acids. CDR3 sequence reads: CASSSISWDSYGYTF. CDR3 DNA: TGTGCCAGCAGTAGCATATCCTGGGACAGCTATGGCTACACCTTC.

The chain is built from TRBV5-1 and TRBJ2-2; D possibly matches TRBD1 or TRBD2 (5 bases each). This CDR3 spans 17 amino acids. Germline V gene lookup returns CDR1 SGHRS and CDR2 YFSETQ. With 2 bases removed from V and 2 bases from J, the gap between germline ends came to 16 bases. DNA of the CDR3: TGCGCCAGCAGCTTTTCCCCGGGGCGAATTAACACCGGGGAGCTGTTTTTT. Amino acid sequence: CASSFSPGRINTGELFF.

The chain employs TRBV5-1 and TRBJ2-3; D call uncertain. V lost 6 bases to trimming and J lost 2 bases, with 13 bases between them. This CDR3 has 14 residues. Germline lookup yields CDR1 SGHRS and CDR2 YFSETQ. CDR3 nucleotide sequence: TGCGCCAGCACGGACGTACAGACCACAGATACGCAGTATTTT. It encodes CASTDVQTTDTQYF.

The genes are TRBV5-4 and TRBJ1-2, with TRBD1 matching over 9 bases. CDR3 length equals 13 residues. From germline, CDR1 is SGHNT and CDR2 YYREEE (reference sequence). J lost 4 bases, V lost 3 bases, and 1 base had no gene match. CDR3 in amino acids: CASSSTGGYGYTF. The CDR3 DNA reads TGTGCCAGCAGCTCGACAGGGGGCTATGGCTACACCTTC. Variable domain in full (rest from reference TRBV5-4 and TRBJ1-2): ETGVTQSPTHLIKTRGQQVTLRCSSQSGHNTVSWYQQALGQGPQFIFQYYREEENGRGNFPPRFSGLQFPNYSSELNVNALELDDSALYLCASSSTGGYGYTFGSGTRLTVV.

The gene calls are TRBV7-2 and TRBJ1-5; 9 nucleotides align to TRBD1. This CDR3 spans 14 amino acids. Germline V gives CDR1 SGHTA, CDR2 FQGNSA. Losses at the gene ends were 5 bases for V and 7 bases for J; bases not matched to a gene: 6. CDR3 sequence reads: CASSPRTGEQPQHF. CDR3 bases: TGTGCCAGCAGCCCGCGGACAGGGGAGCAGCCCCAGCATTTT.

V usage is TRBV19 and J usage is TRBJ1-3, with TRBD1 matching over 12 bases. CDR1 is LNHDA, CDR2 SQIVND, per germline (reference sequence). The CDR3 runs to 16 residues. Germline trimming cut 4 bases from V and 1 base from J; bases unmatched to any gene: 2. The CDR3: CASSKGQGASGNTIYF. DNA for the CDR3: TGTGCCAGTAGTAAGGGACAGGGGGCGTCTGGAAACACCATATATTTT. The entire variable domain, with the rest obtained from reference TRBV19 and TRBJ1-3, is as follows: DGGITQSPKYLFRKEGQNVTLSCEQNLNHDAMYWYRQDPGQGLRLIYYSQIVNDFQKGDIAEGYSVSREKKESFPLTVTSAQKNPTAFYLCASSKGQGASGNTIYFGEGSWLTVV.

This clone was picked up a small number of times. The rearrangement uses TRBV19 and TRBJ2-7; no clear D gene. The V end lost 6 bases, the J end lost 3 bases, and 9 bases lay between the germline ends. The CDR3 runs 12 residues. The germline V gene encodes CDR1 LNHDA and CDR2 SQIVND (reference sequence). The CDR3 DNA reads TGTGCCAGTAGGGACGGCTACTACGAGCAGTACTTC. This codes for CASRDGYYEQYF.

The V call is TRBV29-1, the J call TRBJ2-3; tentatively, D is TRBD1 (5 bases). In germline, CDR1 is SQVTM, CDR2 ANQGSEA. CDR3 size: 14 residues. V lost 4 bases and J 3 bases, leaving 14 bases between the germline ends. The CDR3 DNA is TGCAGCGTTGTTGTCAGGGTAGGGACAGATACGCAGTATTTT. Encoded protein: CSVVVRVGTDTQYF.

The V call is TRBV6-5, the J call TRBJ1-2; D is possibly TRBD1 (5 bases). Trimming took 3 bases from V and 5 from J, leaving 13 bases between them. Germline loops: CDR1 MNHEY, CDR2 SVGAGI. The CDR3 totals 14 residues. CDR3 sequence (DNA): TGTGCCAGCAGTTATACCGGGACGAGTTATGGCTACACCTTC. Protein sequence: CASSYTGTSYGYTF.

The V call is TRBV6-5, the J call TRBJ1-1, with 7 positions matching TRBD1. V trimming: 2 bases; J trimming: 11 bases; junction bases outside the gene matches: 17. Germline V gives CDR1 MNHEY, CDR2 SVGAGI. The CDR3 contains 16 residues. CDR3 loop: CASSYAPDRSPSGAFF. CDR3 DNA sequence: TGTGCCAGCAGTTACGCCCCGGACAGGTCCCCGAGTGGCGCTTTCTTT.

The V and J genes are TRBV27 and TRBJ2-7; no definite D call. The germline CDR1 and CDR2 sequences are MNHEY and SMNVEV (reference sequence). Trimming stripped 6 bases from V and 2 bases from J, with 11 bases between. The CDR3 consists of 13 residues. For the CDR3, the DNA is TGTGCCAGCAGACCCTCTTACGCCTACGAGCAGTACTTC. It translates to CASRPSYAYEQYF.

CDR3 sequence (DNA): TGCGCCAGCAGCTTGCCCACGCAGACTAGCGGCCACGACTACAATGAGCAGTTCTTC. Its translation: CASSLPTQTSGHDYNEQFF. J is TRBJ2-1 and V is TRBV5-1, with 9 bases aligning to TRBD2. Losses at the gene ends were 1 base for V and 3 bases for J; bases not matched to a gene: 14. This CDR3 comprises 19 residues. Germline V gene sequence: CDR1 SGHRS, CDR2 YFSETQ.

The rearrangement links TRBV6-1 to TRBJ1-1, with 7 bases identical to TRBD1. Germline values: CDR1 MNHNS, CDR2 SASEGT. V trimming: 7 bases; J trimming: 0 bases; junction bases outside the gene matches: 5. The length of the CDR3 is 14 residues. The CDR3 is CASKEQGLNTEAFF. CDR3 bases: TGTGCCAGCAAAGAACAGGGGTTGAACACTGAAGCTTTCTTT.

J is TRBJ2-2 and V is TRBV7-6; 8 bases are a match to TRBD2. CDR3 length equals 17 residues. Germline values: CDR1 SGHVS, CDR2 FNYEAQ. J lost 1 base, V lost 3 bases, and 7 bases had no gene match. This CDR3 reads CASSLGSGSWNTGELFF. For the CDR3, the DNA is TGTGCCAGCAGCTTGGGAAGCGGGAGTTGGAACACCGGGGAGCTGTTTTTT. The variable domain in full, completed from reference TRBV7-6 and TRBJ2-2, reads GAGVSQSPRYKVTKRGQDVALRCDPISGHVSLYWYRQALGQGPEFLTYFNYEAQQDKSGLPNDRFSAERPEGSISTLTIQRTEQRDSAMYRCASSLGSGSWNTGELFFGEGSRLTVL.

The gene calls are TRBV7-9 and TRBJ1-4; 7 bases map to TRBD1. This CDR3 has 16 residues. CDR1 and CDR2 (germline): SEHNR, FQNEAQ (reference sequence). The V and J ends lost 1 base and 5 bases, in that order; junction bases with no gene match: 7. In DNA form, the CDR3 reads TGTGCCAGCAGCTTAGTCCAAACACAGGGGAATGAAAAACTGTTTTTT. Its translation: CASSLVQTQGNEKLFF.

The chain joins TRBV9 to TRBJ2-1, with 12 bases identical to TRBD2. Germline CDR1 SGDLS, CDR2 YYNGEE. CDR3 length equals 16 residues. V shed 5 bases, J shed 2 bases, and the junction held 5 bases outside the gene matches. The CDR3: CASSPPSGGAYNEQFF. The CDR3 region has the DNA TGTGCCAGCAGTCCTCCTAGCGGGGGGGCCTACAATGAGCAGTTCTTC.

The genes are TRBV7-7 and TRBJ2-3; 12 bases align to TRBD2. There are 15 residues in the CDR3. Germline CDR1 SSHAT, CDR2 FNYEAQ (reference sequence). V lost 5 bases to trimming and J lost 4 bases; unmatched junction nucleotides: 4. The CDR3 bases are TGTGCCAGCAGCCCTAGCGGGAGGGCCGCAGATACGCAGTATTTT. It is translated as CASSPSGRAADTQYF.

For this clone: The same CDR3 can be traced to other DNA sequences in this sample. The chain employs TRBV7-2 and TRBJ2-2, with D possibly matching TRBD2 (5 bases). The V end was cut by 5 bases, the J end by 4 bases, with 8 bases between. CDR3 length: 13 amino acids. CDR1 and CDR2 from the germline V gene are SGHTA and FQGNSA. The CDR3 sequence: CASSPGLTGELFF. The CDR3 region has the DNA TGTGCCAGCAGCCCAGGACTCACCGGGGAGCTGTTTTTT.

The gene calls are TRBV4-1 and TRBJ2-1; D is unclear. The V gene lost 0 bases and the J gene lost 6 bases, with 12 bases spanning the gap. The CDR3 has 15 amino acids. Germline V gene data show CDR1 as MGHRA and CDR2 as YSYEKL. CDR3 residues: CASSQDPGRSNEQFF. CDR3 coding DNA: TGCGCCAGCAGCCAAGACCCCGGACGGAGCAATGAGCAGTTCTTC.

Notes on this clone: The junction departs from germline at one end; a sequencing error may be responsible. The gene calls are TRBV20-1 and TRBJ2-1; TRBD2 aligns across 7 bases. The CDR3 totals 10 residues. CDR1 is DFQATT, CDR2 SNEGSKA, per germline (reference sequence). The DNA of the CDR3 is TGCAGTGCGAGGAGGACTAGTATCATCTTC. As protein: CSARRTSIIF.

The rearrangement links TRBV6-1 to TRBJ1-6; 8 bases map to TRBD1. The V and J ends lost 5 bases and 10 bases, in that order; junction bases with no gene match: 4. This CDR3 is built from 13 residues. Germline V CDR1 and CDR2: MNHNS, SASEGT. The CDR3 protein is CASSTGGNSPLHF. DNA of the CDR3: TGTGCCAGCAGTACAGGGGGTAACTCACCCCTCCACTTT.

The chain combines TRBV18 with TRBJ1-6, with a possible D match to TRBD1 (6 bases). Germline V gene lookup returns CDR1 KGHSH and CDR2 LQKENI. V gave up 3 bases and J gave up 7 bases, with 16 bases separating them. The CDR3 extends over 16 amino acids. CDR3: CASSPFSNRENSPLHF. As DNA, the CDR3 is TGTGCCAGCTCACCTTTCTCGAACAGGGAAAATTCACCCCTCCACTTT.

This sequence joins TRBV5-1 and TRBJ2-7; no firm D call. The germline V and J ends were trimmed by 8 bases and 0 bases, with 18 bases remaining between them. Germline-derived CDR1 and CDR2 are SGHRS and YFSETQ. The CDR3 totals 15 residues. CDR3 sequence reads: CASHKPDTLSYEQYF. CDR3 DNA: TGCGCCAGTCACAAACCCGACACCCTCTCCTACGAGCAGTACTTC.

CDR3 coding DNA: TGCGCCAGCGGACACACCTATGGCTACACCTTC. It codes for CASGHTYGYTF. The rearrangement joins TRBV23-1 to TRBJ1-2; weak D call: TRBD1 (5 bases). TRBV23-1 is noted as an ORF with a role that remains uncertain. The CDR3 length is 11 residues. V lost 8 bases to trimming and J lost 4 bases, with 8 bases between them.

V gene TRBV6-5 combines with J gene TRBJ1-2, with D maybe TRBD1 (6 bases). CDR3 length: 13 residues. The V end was cut by 2 bases, the J end by 8 bases, with 12 bases between. The germline V gene has CDR1 MNHEY and CDR2 SVGAGI. The CDR3 loop is CASSYGAGGGYTF. CDR3 DNA: TGTGCCAGCAGTTACGGGGCGGGGGGCGGCTACACCTTC.